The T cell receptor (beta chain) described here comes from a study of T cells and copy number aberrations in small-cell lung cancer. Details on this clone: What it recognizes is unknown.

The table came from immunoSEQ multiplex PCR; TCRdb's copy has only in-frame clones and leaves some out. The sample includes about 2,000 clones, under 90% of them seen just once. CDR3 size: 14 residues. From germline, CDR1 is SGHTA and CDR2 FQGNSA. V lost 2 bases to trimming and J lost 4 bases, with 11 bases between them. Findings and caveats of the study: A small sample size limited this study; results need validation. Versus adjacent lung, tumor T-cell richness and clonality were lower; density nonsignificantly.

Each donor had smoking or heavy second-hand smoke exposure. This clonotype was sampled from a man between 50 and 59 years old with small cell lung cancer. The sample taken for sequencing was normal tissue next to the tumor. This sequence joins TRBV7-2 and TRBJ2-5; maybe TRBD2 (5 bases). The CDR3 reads CASSLSPSSETQYF. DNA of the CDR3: TGTGCCAGCAGCTTATCTCCTAGCTCAGAGACCCAGTACTTC.